This T cell receptor (beta chain) derives from a study of blood T cell repertoires in COVID-19. Profiled with immunoSEQ multiplex PCR; TCRdb holds only in-frame clones, not every one. The data hold 40,000 to 50,000 clones, with roughly nine tenths observed a single time. The junction had 5 bases not matched to a gene; V was cut back by 6 bases and J by 7 bases. This CDR3 has 12 amino acids. CDR1 is SNHLY, CDR2 FYNNEI, per germline. V usage is TRBV2 and J usage is TRBJ1-2; TRBD1 agrees at 7 bases. Sequencing input: PBMCs or T cells enriched from blood (not recorded which). The sequence was collected from a woman between 50 and 59 years old who had recovered from COVID-19. The CDR3 loop reads CASREGARGYTF. CDR3 bases: TGTGCCAGCAGGGAGGGGGCGCGTGGCTACACCTTC.